These T cell receptor beta chains were read from a single sample in a study of blood T cell repertoires in COVID-19. TCRdb's table, derived via immunoSEQ multiplex PCR, lists solely in-frame clones and lacks some. The table lists 99,000 or so clones, 85% to 90% of them singletons. Sequenced material: peripheral blood. Receptors were obtained from a human donor in a cohort sampled during active COVID-19. Each CDR3 is given with its conserved first and last residue. The order of the fields is J gene, D gene, CDR3 length, clone size, V gene, CDR3 protein, CDR3 DNA. The D gene is left open where the match is weak. Clone size is stated in some rows and not others, as once, few, many or a class when expanded.

TRBJ2-3,.,17,once,TRBV7-8,CASSLNGVAESTDTQYF,TGTGCCAGCAGCTTAAACGGGGTAGCGGAAAGCACAGATACGCAGTATTTT
TRBJ2-7,.,15,.,TRBV28,CASSFDHLGRYEQYF,TGTGCCAGCAGTTTTGACCATCTAGGCCGCTACGAGCAGTACTTC
TRBJ1-6,TRBD1,17,.,TRBV11-3,CASRTYTTGGSFSPLHF,TGTGCCAGCAGAACTTATACCACAGGGGGCTCCTTCTCACCCCTCCACTTT
TRBJ2-5,TRBD1,14,few,TRBV14,CASSQIQGMGTQYF,TGTGCCAGCAGCCAAATACAGGGGATGGGGACCCAGTACTTC
TRBJ2-1,.,19,.,TRBV5-1,CASSLLVGSGAYNYNEQFF,TGCGCCAGCAGCTTATTGGTGGGGAGCGGCGCATACAACTACAATGAGCAGTTCTTC
TRBJ1-5,.,15,.,TRBV30,CAWTQGRVWNQPQHF,TGTGCCTGGACTCAAGGGCGGGTTTGGAATCAGCCCCAGCATTTT
TRBJ1-5,.,13,.,TRBV28,CASIAVPNQPQHF,TGTGCCAGCATAGCGGTGCCCAATCAGCCCCAGCATTTT
TRBJ1-1,.,17,.,TRBV27,CASSSSPSPRGNTEAFF,TGTGCCAGCAGTTCCTCACCATCCCCTAGGGGTAACACTGAAGCTTTCTTT
TRBJ2-5,TRBD1,15,.,TRBV2,CASSEVINRGETQYF,TGTGCCAGCAGTGAAGTGATTAACAGGGGTGAGACCCAGTACTTC
TRBJ2-7,TRBD1,13,few,TRBV6-2/TRBV6-3,CASSYLGQGEQYF,TGTGCCAGCAGTTACCTGGGACAGGGAGAGCAGTACTTC